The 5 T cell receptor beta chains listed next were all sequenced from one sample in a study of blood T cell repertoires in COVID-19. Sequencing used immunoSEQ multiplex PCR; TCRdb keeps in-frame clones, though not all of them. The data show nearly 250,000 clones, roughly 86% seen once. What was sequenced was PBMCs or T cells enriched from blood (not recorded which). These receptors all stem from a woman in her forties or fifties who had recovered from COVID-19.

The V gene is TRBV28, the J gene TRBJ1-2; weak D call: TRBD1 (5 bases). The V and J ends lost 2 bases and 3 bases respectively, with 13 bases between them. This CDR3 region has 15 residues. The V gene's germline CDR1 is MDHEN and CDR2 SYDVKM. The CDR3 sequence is CASSLSRGGDYGYTF. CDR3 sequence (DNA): TGTGCCAGCAGTTTAAGTCGTGGGGGGGACTATGGCTACACCTTC.

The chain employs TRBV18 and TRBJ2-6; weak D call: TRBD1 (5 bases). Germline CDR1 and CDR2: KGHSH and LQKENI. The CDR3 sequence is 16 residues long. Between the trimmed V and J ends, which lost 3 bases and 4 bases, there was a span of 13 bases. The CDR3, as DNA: TGTGCCAGCTCACCCGACAGCGCCAACGGGGCCAACGTCCTGACTTTC. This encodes CASSPDSANGANVLTF.

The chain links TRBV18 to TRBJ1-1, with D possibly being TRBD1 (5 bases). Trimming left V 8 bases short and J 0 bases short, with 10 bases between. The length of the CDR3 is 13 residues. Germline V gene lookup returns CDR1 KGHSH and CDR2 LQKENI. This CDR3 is CASTGVMNTEAFF. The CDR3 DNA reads TGTGCCAGCACGGGGGTCATGAACACTGAAGCTTTCTTT.

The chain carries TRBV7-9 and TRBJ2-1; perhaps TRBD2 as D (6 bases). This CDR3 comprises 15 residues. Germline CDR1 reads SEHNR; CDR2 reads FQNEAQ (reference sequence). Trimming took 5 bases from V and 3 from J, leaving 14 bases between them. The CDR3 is CASSRTSSGYNEQFF. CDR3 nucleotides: TGTGCCAGCAGCCGAACGAGTAGCGGCTACAATGAGCAGTTCTTC.

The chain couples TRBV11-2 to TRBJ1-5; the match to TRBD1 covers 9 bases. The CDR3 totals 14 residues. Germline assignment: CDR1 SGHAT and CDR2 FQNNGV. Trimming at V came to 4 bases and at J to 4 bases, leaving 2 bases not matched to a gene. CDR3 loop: CASSSQGANQPQHF. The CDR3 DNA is TGTGCCAGCAGCTCACAGGGGGCAAATCAGCCCCAGCATTTT.